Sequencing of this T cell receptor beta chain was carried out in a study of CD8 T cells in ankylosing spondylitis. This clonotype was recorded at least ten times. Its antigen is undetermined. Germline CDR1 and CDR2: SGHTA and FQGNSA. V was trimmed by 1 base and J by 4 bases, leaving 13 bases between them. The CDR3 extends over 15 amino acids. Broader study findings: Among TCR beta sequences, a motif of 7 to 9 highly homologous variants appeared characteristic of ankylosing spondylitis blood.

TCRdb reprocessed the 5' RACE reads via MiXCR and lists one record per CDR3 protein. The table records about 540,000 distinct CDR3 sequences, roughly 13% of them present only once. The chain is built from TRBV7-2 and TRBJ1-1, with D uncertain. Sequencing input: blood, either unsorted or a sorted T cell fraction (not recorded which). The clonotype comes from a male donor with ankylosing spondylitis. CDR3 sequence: CASSLVSGGGTEAFF. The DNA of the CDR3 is TGTGCCAGCAGCTTAGTATCCGGCGGAGGCACTGAAGCTTTCTTT. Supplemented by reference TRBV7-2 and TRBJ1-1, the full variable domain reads GAGVSQSPSNKVTEKGKDVELRCDPISGHTALYWYRQSLGQGLEFLIYFQGNSAPDKSGLPSDRFSAERTGGSVSTLTIQRTQQEDSAVYLCASSLVSGGGTEAFFGQGTRLTVV.